The 27 T cell receptor beta chains given below trace back to one sample, sequenced in a study of technical replicates of blood from a handful of donors. Sequenced by immunoSEQ multiplex PCR; TCRdb stores in-frame clones only, minus some. This sample has more than 90,000 clones; about 95% occur once, and the top ten carry roughly 0.3%. Sequencing was carried out using T cells isolated from PBMCs. The receptors come from a human donor in good health.

The gene calls are TRBV7-3 and TRBJ1-2; 7 nucleotides match TRBD1. Germline V CDR1 and CDR2: SGHTA, FQGTGA. The CDR3 consists of 13 residues. V lost 3 bases, J lost 7 bases, and 5 bases stayed unmatched. The CDR3 region has the DNA TGTGCCAGCAGCTTTAGGACAGGAGGTGGCTACACCTTC. As protein: CASSFRTGGGYTF.

The chain combines TRBV29-1 with TRBJ2-1; TRBD1 might be the D (6 bases). V was trimmed by 6 bases and J by 6 bases, leaving 12 bases between them. Germline V lookup: CDR1 SQVTM, CDR2 ANQGSEA. The length of the CDR3 is 12 residues. The CDR3, as DNA: TGCAGCGTGGGGGCATTAACCAATGAGCAGTTCTTC. This encodes CSVGALTNEQFF.

This chain joins TRBV19 and TRBJ1-5; TRBD1 matches at 7 bases. The CDR3 is 13 amino acids. Germline V gene data show CDR1 as LNHDA and CDR2 as SQIVND (reference sequence). V was clipped by 6 bases and J by 6 bases; unmatched bases: 5. CDR3 sequence reads: CASRQQGSQPQHF. The DNA of the CDR3 is TGTGCCAGTAGACAACAGGGGTCTCAGCCCCAGCATTTT.

V is TRBV21-1 and J is TRBJ2-4; the table's TRBD1 call for D was not verified on the DNA. TRBV21-1 is a documented pseudogene. This CDR3 comprises 17 residues. CDR3 amino acids: CASSIHTNGQGEYIQYF. In DNA, the CDR3 is TGTGCCAGCAGCATACACACAAATGGACAGGGGGAGTACATTCAGTACTTC.

The gene calls are TRBV2 and TRBJ2-2; the D is unclear. V was clipped by 1 base and J by 3 bases, with 6 bases between them. CDR3 length: 14 amino acids. From germline, CDR1 is SNHLY and CDR2 FYNNEI. CDR3 protein: CASSEGGYTGELFF. The CDR3, as DNA: TGTGCCAGCAGTGAAGGAGGATACACCGGGGAGCTGTTTTTT.

The chain couples TRBV6-5 to TRBJ2-7, with TRBD1 matching over 8 bases. Germline CDR1 is MNHEY and CDR2 is SVGAGI. Trimming took 4 bases from V and 3 from J; bases not matched to a gene: 5. CDR3 length: 14 residues. The CDR3 coding sequence is TGTGCCAGCAGTTGGGGGACAGGAATCTACGAGCAGTACTTC. This encodes CASSWGTGIYEQYF.

The rearrangement uses TRBV5-1 and TRBJ2-3; TRBD2 matches at 12 bases. The CDR3 is 15 residues long. Germline CDR1 and CDR2: SGHRS and YFSETQ. J lost 2 bases, V lost 3 bases, and 1 base had no gene match. The CDR3: CASSSSGRVTDTQYF. The CDR3 DNA reads TGCGCCAGCAGCTCTAGCGGGAGGGTCACAGATACGCAGTATTTT.

V gene TRBV28 combines with J gene TRBJ2-5, with 9 positions matching TRBD1. This CDR3 is built from 15 residues. The germline CDR1 and CDR2 sequences are MDHEN and SYDVKM. V shed 2 bases, J shed 5 bases, and the junction held 6 bases outside the gene matches. CDR3 DNA sequence: TGTGCCAGCAGTTTAGGGACAGGGTCTCCGGAGACCCAGTACTTC. Translation: CASSLGTGSPETQYF. Full variable domain (remainder filled in from reference TRBV28 and TRBJ2-5): DVKVTQSSRYLVKRTGEKVFLECVQDMDHENMFWYRQDPGLGLRLIYFSYDVKMKEKGDIPEGYSVSREKKERFSLILESASTNQTSMYLCASSLGTGSPETQYFGPGTRLLVL.

The rearrangement joins TRBV9 to TRBJ2-2; possible D gene TRBD1, 5 bases. Germline-derived CDR1 and CDR2 are SGDLS and YYNGEE. The V end was cut by 7 bases, the J end by 3 bases, with 19 bases between. The CDR3 totals 16 residues. DNA for the CDR3: TGTGCCAGCTCTGGCAGGGTTACCCAGGACACCGGGGAGCTGTTTTTT. Its translation: CASSGRVTQDTGELFF.

The gene calls are TRBV5-4 and TRBJ2-2; D unresolved. V shed 2 bases and J shed 6 bases, with 5 bases lying between them. The CDR3 spans 12 residues. The V gene's germline CDR1 is SGHNT and CDR2 YYREEE (reference sequence). The DNA for the CDR3 is TGTGCCAGCAGCTTCTTAGCCGGGGAGCTGTTTTTT. It yields the protein CASSFLAGELFF.

The rearrangement links TRBV9 to TRBJ2-7; TRBD1 might be the D (6 bases). The V end lost 3 bases, the J end lost 6 bases, and 13 bases lay between the germline ends. In germline, CDR1 is SGDLS, CDR2 YYNGEE. The CDR3 covers 13 residues. The CDR3 protein is CASSAGQSSEQYF. As DNA, the CDR3 is TGTGCCAGCAGCGCCGGACAGTCATCCGAGCAGTACTTC.

The J gene is TRBJ1-1, the V gene TRBV5-1; D gene unclear. The CDR3 totals 13 residues. CDR1 is SGHRS, CDR2 YFSETQ, per germline. V was cut by 1 base and J by 4 bases, with 8 bases left in between. The CDR3 here is CASSLYGGTEAFF. The CDR3 nucleotides are TGCGCCAGCAGCTTGTACGGCGGCACTGAAGCTTTCTTT.

The chain is built from TRBV7-3 and TRBJ2-3; TRBD2 agrees at 11 bases. In germline, CDR1 is SGHTA, CDR2 FQGTGA. The J segment lost 6 bases and the V segment lost 5 bases, leaving 7 bases of the junction unmatched. This CDR3 has 15 amino acids. DNA of the CDR3: TGTGCCAGCAGCCTAAAACTAGCGGGAGCTGATACGCAGTATTTT. Translation: CASSLKLAGADTQYF.

The chain is built from TRBV5-1 and TRBJ2-1, with 7 bases aligning to TRBD1. CDR3 length equals 15 residues. Germline values: CDR1 SGHRS, CDR2 YFSETQ. Trimming cost V 4 bases and J 4 bases; bases outside gene matches: 8. The CDR3 reads CASSHDGTVYNEQFF. The CDR3 DNA reads TGCGCCAGCAGCCATGACGGGACAGTATACAATGAGCAGTTCTTC.

This rearrangement joins TRBV14 to TRBJ2-1; the match to TRBD2 covers 13 bases. Trimming took 4 bases from V and 8 from J; bases not matched to a gene: 11. Germline-derived CDR1 and CDR2 are SGHDN and FVKESK. This CDR3 contains 17 residues. In nucleotides, the CDR3 is TGTGCCAGCAGCCGTCGAGGACTAGCGGGAGCCAGGGATGAGCAGTTCTTC. Translated, it gives CASSRRGLAGARDEQFF.

CDR3: CASSSRGRNQPQHF. The CDR3 coding sequence is TGTGCCAGTAGTAGCAGGGGGCGAAATCAGCCCCAGCATTTT. V usage is TRBV19 and J usage is TRBJ1-5; TRBD1 agrees at 8 bases. The ends lost 4 bases at V and 4 bases at J; junction bases unmatched: 3. Germline V gene lookup returns CDR1 LNHDA and CDR2 SQIVND (reference sequence). CDR3 length equals 14 residues.

The V call is TRBV7-2, the J call TRBJ1-5; D might be TRBD1 (5 bases). Germline CDR1 and CDR2: SGHTA and FQGNSA. V lost 5 bases and J lost 4, with 12 bases in between. This CDR3 is built from 14 residues. In DNA form, the CDR3 reads TGTGCCAGCAGCCCCCGGGGGGGAAATCAGCCCCAGCATTTT. Translated, it gives CASSPRGGNQPQHF. Using reference TRBV7-2 and TRBJ1-5 for the parts outside the CDR3, the full variable domain is GAGVSQSPSNKVTEKGKDVELRCDPISGHTALYWYRQSLGQGLEFLIYFQGNSAPDKSGLPSDRFSAERTGGSVSTLTIQRTQQEDSAVYLCASSPRGGNQPQHFGDGTRLSIL.

This chain links TRBV7-9 with TRBJ2-4; 9 nucleotides match TRBD2. CDR1 and CDR2 from the germline V gene are SEHNR and FQNEAQ (reference sequence). Germline trimming cut 0 bases from V and 8 bases from J; bases unmatched to any gene: 2. The CDR3 length is 14 residues. CDR3 residues: CASSLAVAGDIQYF. The CDR3 nucleotides are TGTGCCAGCAGCTTAGCGGTAGCGGGGGACATTCAGTACTTC.

This sequence joins TRBV5-1 and TRBJ1-2, with TRBD1 identical over 7 bases. CDR1 is SGHRS and CDR2 is YFSETQ in the germline V gene. The junction had 3 bases not matched to a gene; V was cut back by 5 bases and J by 2 bases. This CDR3 is 13 amino acids long. CDR3 loop: CASRVGQNYGYTF. In nucleotides, the CDR3 is TGCGCCAGCAGAGTGGGACAGAACTATGGCTACACCTTC. The full variable domain, with the rest looked up from reference TRBV5-1 and TRBJ1-2, is KAGVTQTPRYLIKTRGQQVTLSCSPISGHRSVSWYQQTPGQGLQFLFEYFSETQRNKGNFPGRFSGRQFSNSRSEMNVSTLELGDSALYLCASRVGQNYGYTFGSGTRLTVV.

This chain joins TRBV2 and TRBJ2-7; 12 bases fit TRBD2. Per germline, CDR1 SNHLY and CDR2 FYNNEI. The CDR3 has 16 residues. V shed 2 bases and J 3 bases; nucleotides not matched to a gene: 5. The CDR3 region has the DNA TGTGCCAGCAGTGAAACTAGCGGGAGGCCAAGCTACGAGCAGTACTTC. This sequence encodes CASSETSGRPSYEQYF.

The chain couples TRBV7-3 to TRBJ2-1, with 7 bases matching TRBD1. J gave up 1 base and V 4 bases, and 7 bases lay outside the gene matches. Per germline, CDR1 SGHTA and CDR2 FQGTGA. This CDR3 region has 16 residues. CDR3 region: CASSYYPGQSYNEQFF. The CDR3 coding sequence is TGTGCCAGCAGCTACTATCCGGGACAGTCCTACAATGAGCAGTTCTTC.

The chain recombines TRBV19 with TRBJ2-7; 7 bases align to TRBD1. With 1 base clipped from V and 2 bases from J, the junction kept 5 bases outside the gene matches. CDR3 length equals 15 residues. CDR1 and CDR2 (germline): LNHDA, SQIVND (reference sequence). The CDR3 here is CASSIVAGTAYEQYF. CDR3 bases: TGTGCCAGTAGTATAGTCGCCGGGACAGCCTACGAGCAGTACTTC. The full variable domain, with the rest looked up from reference TRBV19 and TRBJ2-7, is DGGITQSPKYLFRKEGQNVTLSCEQNLNHDAMYWYRQDPGQGLRLIYYSQIVNDFQKGDIAEGYSVSREKKESFPLTVTSAQKNPTAFYLCASSIVAGTAYEQYFGPGTRLTVT.

The V gene is TRBV21-1, the J gene TRBJ2-6; whether TRBD1, the table's D call, matches the DNA was not checked. TRBV21-1 constitutes a pseudogene. The CDR3 sequence is 18 residues long. This CDR3 reads CASSNGQGPSSGANVLTF. The CDR3 DNA reads as TGTGCCAGCAGCAATGGACAGGGCCCTAGCTCTGGGGCCAACGTCCTGACTTTC.

Notes on this clone: At one boundary the junction diverges from the germline segment, which might be a read error. J is TRBJ1-2 and V is TRBV5-1; maybe TRBD1 (5 bases). The CDR3 covers 15 residues. Germline CDR1 and CDR2: SGHRS and YFSETQ. The CDR3 nucleotides read TGCGCCAGCAGCTTTAGACAGAGGATTAACTATGGCTGCACCTTC. Translating gives CASSFRQRINYGCTF.

The CDR3 loop reads CGAGGSVEETQYF. CDR3 in DNA: TGTGGGGCAGGCGGGTCCGTAGAAGAGACCCAGTACTTC. V and J are TRBV6-5 and TRBJ2-5; a possible D gene is TRBD2 (5 bases). The CDR3 is 13 amino acids. CDR1 is MNHEY and CDR2 is SVGAGI in the germline V gene.

The chain couples TRBV27 to TRBJ2-5; 7 bases are shared with TRBD2. Germline CDR1 is MNHEY and CDR2 is SMNVEV (reference sequence). CDR3 length: 16 residues. V shed 0 bases, J shed 5 bases, and the junction held 9 bases outside the gene matches. DNA for the CDR3: TGTGCCAGCAGTTTATCGCTCCGGGAGGCCTGGGAGACCCAGTACTTC. It translates to CASSLSLREAWETQYF.

V is TRBV9 and J is TRBJ2-1; 7 bases agree with TRBD2. This CDR3 is built from 16 residues. Per the germline V gene, CDR1 is SGDLS and CDR2 is YYNGEE. Trimming at V came to 0 bases and at J to 4 bases, leaving 7 bases not matched to a gene. The CDR3 nucleotides are TGTGCCAGCAGCGTAGGCGGACTAGGGGAATACAATGAGCAGTTCTTC. It is translated as CASSVGGLGEYNEQFF.